The rows below give T cell receptor beta chains drawn from one sample of a study of blood T cell repertoires in COVID-19. Produced via immunoSEQ multiplex PCR; TCRdb's table is partial and in-frame only. The sample lists under 350,000 clones, around 83% occurring once. Sequencing was performed on peripheral blood. Every receptor here comes from a man between 18 and 35 years old with active or convalescent COVID-19. Both conserved end residues are part of each CDR3. A D gene is named only where the DNA matches it firmly. Size is stated for part of the rows, as once, few or many counts, or as a class when the clone is expanded.

TRBD1 - TRBJ2-4 TRBV19 CASSIRQGLAKNIQYF TGTGCCAGTAGTATTAGACAGGGGTTAGCCAAAAACATTCAGTACTTC
TRBD1 few TRBJ1-2 TRBV19 CASRGGQNYGYTF TGTGCCTCGAGAGGGGGACAGAACTATGGCTACACCTTC
TRBD2 once TRBJ2-1 TRBV19 CASSMASGRRYEQFF TGTGCCAGTAGTATGGCTAGCGGGAGGAGGTATGAGCAGTTCTTC
- - TRBJ2-7 TRBV7-2 CASSAYSSYEQYF TGTGCCAGCAGCGCGTATAGCTCCTACGAGCAGTACTTC
- - TRBJ1-5 TRBV30 CAWSEGPHQPQHF TGTGCCTGGAGTGAGGGGCCCCATCAGCCCCAGCATTTT
- - TRBJ1-1 TRBV3-1/TRBV3-2 CASSQRGWNTEAFF TGTGCCAGCAGCCAAAGGGGGTGGAACACTGAAGCTTTCTTT
TRBD1 - TRBJ1-4 TRBV5-1 CASSLAKYWTGDNEQLFF TGCGCCAGCAGCTTGGCCAAGTATTGGACAGGCGATAATGAACAACTGTTTTTT
TRBD2 once TRBJ2-1 TRBV12-5 CASGLGLAPYNEQFF TGTGCTAGTGGTTTGGGACTAGCGCCATACAATGAGCAGTTCTTC
TRBD1 - TRBJ1-2 TRBV6-2/TRBV6-3 CASSYGQAGYTF TGTGCCAGCAGTTACGGACAGGCTGGCTACACCTTC
TRBD1 - TRBJ1-4 TRBV2 CASRQGAGNEKLFF TGTGCCAGCAGGCAGGGGGCGGGTAATGAAAAACTGTTTTTT
TRBD2 - TRBJ2-5 TRBV12-5 CASGLGLAELQETQYF TGTGCTAGTGGTTTGGGACTAGCGGAACTCCAAGAGACCCAGTACTTC
- - TRBJ2-3 TRBV7-2 CASSRDNTDTQYF TGTGCCAGCAGCAGGGACAACACAGATACGCAGTATTTT
TRBD1 - TRBJ2-5 TRBV6-1 CASSVQGARETQYF TGTGCCAGCAGTGTGCAGGGGGCGAGAGAGACCCAGTACTTC
- - TRBJ1-1 TRBV30 CAWSVGRVGTEAFF TGTGCCTGGAGTGTAGGGAGGGTTGGCACTGAAGCTTTCTTT
- few TRBJ2-1 TRBV5-1 CASSQQGPNYNEQFF TGCGCCAGCAGCCAACAGGGCCCAAATTACAATGAGCAGTTCTTC
TRBD1 - TRBJ2-7 TRBV6-1 CASSDVDRGYEQYF TGTGCCAGCAGTGATGTTGACAGGGGCTACGAGCAGTACTTC
TRBD2 - TRBJ2-1 TRBV5-1 CASSHPGGNEQFF TGCGCCAGCAGCCACCCGGGGGGCAATGAGCAGTTCTTC
TRBD1 - TRBJ2-7 TRBV6-5 CASRGQSYEQYF TGTGCCAGCAGGGGACAGTCCTACGAGCAGTACTTC
- - TRBJ1-1 TRBV24-1 CATSQGSLNTEAFF TGTGCCACCTCACAGGGTTCGCTGAACACTGAAGCTTTCTTT
- - TRBJ2-2 TRBV18 CASSNRENTGELFF TGTGCCAGCTCCAATCGGGAAAACACCGGGGAGCTGTTTTTT
- once TRBJ1-3 TRBV24-1 CATGADSGNTIYF TGTGCCACCGGGGCGGACTCTGGAAACACCATATATTTT
- once TRBJ1-3 TRBV4-1 CASSQSTASGNTIYF TGCGCCAGCAGCCAATCGACAGCCTCTGGAAACACCATATATTTT
- - TRBJ2-1 TRBV21-1 CASSKSLKSGRLNEQFF TGTGCCAGCAGCAAATCGTTAAAGAGCGGGAGGCTCAATGAGCAGTTCTTC
TRBD1 - TRBJ2-7 TRBV18 CASSLAPQGTPYEQYF TGTGCCAGCTCCCTAGCCCCACAGGGGACCCCCTACGAGCAGTACTTC
- - TRBJ1-3 TRBV11-3 CASSLVLGNTIYF TGTGCCAGCAGCCTGGTACTTGGAAACACCATATATTTT
TRBD2 once TRBJ2-2 TRBV9 CASSFNEREERWGELFF TGTGCCAGCAGCTTCAACGAGCGGGAGGAGCGTTGGGGGGAGCTGTTTTTT
- - TRBJ2-1 TRBV5-1 CASSPAIAYSYNEQFF TGCGCCAGCAGCCCGGCCATAGCGTACTCCTACAATGAGCAGTTCTTC
- - TRBJ1-1 TRBV6-5 CASSPGHGTEAFF TGTGCCAGCAGTCCTGGACACGGCACTGAAGCTTTCTTT
TRBD2 - TRBJ2-1 TRBV18 CASSPPPGGNEQFF TGTGCCAGCTCACCACCTCCGGGGGGGAATGAGCAGTTCTTC
TRBD1 few TRBJ1-2 TRBV13 CASSLRQGFGYTF TGTGCCAGCAGCTTACGACAGGGGTTTGGCTACACCTTC
TRBD1 - TRBJ2-5 TRBV5-6 CASSLRQGWETQYF TGTGCCAGCAGCTTGCGACAGGGCTGGGAGACCCAGTACTTC
- - TRBJ2-7 TRBV30 CAWRGSPDYEQYF TGTGCCTGGAGGGGGAGTCCGGACTACGAGCAGTACTTC
- - TRBJ1-4 TRBV6-1 CASSESPGGNEKLFF TGTGCCAGCAGTGAAAGTCCCGGGGGGAATGAAAAACTGTTTTTT
TRBD2 - TRBJ2-3 TRBV13 CAGGLAGADTQYF TGTGCCGGGGGACTAGCGGGTGCAGATACGCAGTATTTT
- - TRBJ2-2 TRBV4-3 CASSQDPLAAPTGELFF TGCGCCAGCAGCCAAGATCCCCTAGCAGCTCCCACCGGGGAGCTGTTTTTT
TRBD2 - TRBJ2-1 TRBV7-2 CASSFAGVNEQFF TGTGCCAGCAGCTTTGCGGGAGTTAATGAGCAGTTCTTC
- once TRBJ2-1 TRBV5-4 CASSADGGLGNEQFF TGTGCCAGCAGCGCAGACGGGGGGCTGGGCAATGAGCAGTTCTTC
- - TRBJ1-2 TRBV2 CARLKETDYGYTF TGTGCCAGACTAAAAGAAACGGACTATGGCTACACCTTC
- - TRBJ1-1 TRBV7-9 CASTQQGEAFF TGTGCCAGCACCCAACAGGGTGAAGCTTTCTTT
TRBD2 - TRBJ2-2 TRBV7-3 CASSLGGTSGGMLFF TGTGCCAGCAGCTTGGGTGGGACTAGCGGGGGAATGCTGTTTTTT
TRBD1 - TRBJ1-2 TRBV9 CASSLQTGYGNYGYTF TGTGCCAGCAGCTTACAGACAGGGTACGGTAACTATGGCTACACCTTC
- - TRBJ1-2 TRBV5-6 CASSLEGSGTNYGYTF TGTGCCAGCAGCTTGGAGGGGTCAGGGACTAACTATGGCTACACCTTC
- once TRBJ2-5 TRBV19 CASSKLARETQYF TGTGCCAGTAGTAAACTAGCCCGAGAGACCCAGTACTTC
TRBD2 - TRBJ2-1 TRBV18 CAGSPAGTREFF TGTGCCGGCTCACCGGCCGGGACTAGGGAGTTCTTC
- - TRBJ1-2 TRBV12-3/TRBV12-4 CASSGTHNYGYTF TGTGCCAGCAGTGGGACACACAACTATGGCTACACCTTC
TRBD1 - TRBJ2-7 TRBV28 CASTDRIVSQYF TGTGCCAGCACGGACAGGATTGTGTCCCAGTACTTC
TRBD2 once TRBJ2-1 TRBV7-9 CASSLMAGVMYNEQFF TGTGCCAGCAGCTTAATGGCGGGAGTAATGTATAATGAGCAGTTCTTC
- few TRBJ1-5 TRBV4-1 CASSQGPRKPQHF TGCGCCAGCAGCCAAGGCCCTAGGAAGCCCCAGCATTTT
- - TRBJ2-7 TRBV5-1 CASSFGQAVSYEQYF TGCGCCAGCAGCTTTGGCCAGGCCGTATCCTACGAGCAGTACTTC
- - TRBJ2-3 TRBV18 CASSTYSTDTQYF TGTGCCAGCTCAACTTATAGCACAGATACGCAGTATTTT
- - TRBJ2-1 TRBV5-1 CASSLGTAGEQFF TGCGCCAGCAGCTTGGGGACGGCGGGTGAGCAGTTCTTC
- - TRBJ1-2 TRBV29-1 CSVGGQNYGYTF TGCAGCGTTGGAGGCCAGAACTATGGCTACACCTTC
TRBD1 - TRBJ2-2 TRBV19 CASSSPRQGTTGELFF TGTGCCAGTAGTAGCCCTAGACAGGGAACCACCGGGGAGCTGTTTTTT
- - TRBJ2-7 TRBV2 CASNTRDTGVEQYF TGTGCCAGCAATACCCGAGACACGGGGGTCGAGCAGTACTTC
- once TRBJ2-2 TRBV6-6 CASSYSSQGGTGELFF TGTGCCAGCAGTTACTCGAGCCAGGGGGGTACCGGGGAGCTGTTTTTT